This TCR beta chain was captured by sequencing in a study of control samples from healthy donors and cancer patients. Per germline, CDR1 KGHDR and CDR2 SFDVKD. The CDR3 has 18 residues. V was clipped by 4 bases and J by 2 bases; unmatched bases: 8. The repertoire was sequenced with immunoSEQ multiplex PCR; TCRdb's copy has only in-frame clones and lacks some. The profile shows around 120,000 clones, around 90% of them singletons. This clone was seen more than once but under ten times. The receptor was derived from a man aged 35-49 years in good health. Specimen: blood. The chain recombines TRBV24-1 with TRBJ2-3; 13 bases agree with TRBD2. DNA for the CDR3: TGTGCCACCAGTGAGGGGAGAACTAGCGGGGGGGCCACAGATACGCAGTATTTT. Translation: CATSEGRTSGGATDTQYF.